The source of this T cell receptor beta chain is a study of cytomegalovirus exposure and HLA in healthy donors. Turning to the study itself: Caucasian-associated ancestry cluster membership applied to 75% to 85% of nearly 400 genotyped donors. Study results and limitations: There was a cluster of highly shared sequence variants that was likely a sequencing artifact. Researchers catalogued about 150 TCR beta chains as cytomegalovirus-associated. It has been reported that TCR beta sequences accurately predicted the HLA-A and HLA-B alleles of most subjects.

The PCR had 60 Vbeta and 13 Jbeta primers. Here immunoSEQ multiplex PCR was the method, and the copy in TCRdb shows in-frame clones only, minus some. The sample gives approximately 190,000 clones, around 80% of which show up once; about 6% is in the top ten. In regard to this clone: Its matching antigen is unknown.

Germline lookup yields CDR1 SNHLY and CDR2 FYNNEI. The CDR3 is 18 residues long. V was cut by 4 bases and J by 0 bases, with 19 bases left in between. The chain joins TRBV2 to TRBJ1-5; D unresolved. Sequenced sample: PBMCs. The receptor comes from a man aged 35 to 55 in good health and CMV-seropositive. CDR3 region: CASSGARPVPYSNQPQHF. The CDR3 region has the DNA TGTGCCAGCAGTGGGGCCAGGCCCGTACCTTATAGCAATCAGCCCCAGCATTTT.